A selection of T cell receptor beta chains follows, all from one sample in a study of control samples from healthy donors and cancer patients. The method was immunoSEQ multiplex PCR; TCRdb's version includes in-frame clones alone and lacks a portion of them. The data contain over 200,000 clones, almost 85% of them singletons. The sample taken for sequencing was PBMCs. These receptors all stem from a woman aged 55-70 years with lung cancer. CDR3s leave out the opening cysteine and the closing phenylalanine or tryptophan. Each record gives: V gene, J gene, D gene, CDR3 protein. The D gene is left open where the match is weak.

v_call: TRBV13; j_call: TRBJ1-3; d_call: TRBD1; cdr3_aa: ASSLYPGGFTGNTIY
v_call: TRBV2; j_call: TRBJ1-2; d_call: TRBD1; cdr3_aa: ASGGTGAYGYT
v_call: TRBV6-6; j_call: TRBJ2-5; d_call: NA; cdr3_aa: ASNKRGGQETQY
v_call: TRBV15; j_call: TRBJ2-7; d_call: NA; cdr3_aa: ATSRDQSGAYEQY
v_call: TRBV5-8; j_call: TRBJ2-3; d_call: NA; cdr3_aa: ASSLVTGADTQY
v_call: TRBV2; j_call: TRBJ1-4; d_call: NA; cdr3_aa: ASITGRHYNEKLF
v_call: TRBV10-1; j_call: TRBJ2-1; d_call: NA; cdr3_aa: ASSGPLGDEQF
v_call: TRBV4-1; j_call: TRBJ2-3; d_call: NA; cdr3_aa: ASSQYSPGDTQY
v_call: TRBV3-1/TRBV3-2; j_call: TRBJ2-1; d_call: TRBD2; cdr3_aa: ASSLGGSSYNEQF
v_call: TRBV18; j_call: TRBJ2-5; d_call: NA; cdr3_aa: ASSPSGIETQY
v_call: TRBV5-1; j_call: TRBJ1-2; d_call: TRBD1; cdr3_aa: ASSLGTGEGYT
v_call: TRBV29-1; j_call: TRBJ1-2; d_call: TRBD1; cdr3_aa: SVDWTGGGYGYT
v_call: TRBV7-9; j_call: TRBJ1-2; d_call: TRBD1; cdr3_aa: ASSRGTASYGYT
v_call: TRBV2; j_call: TRBJ1-2; d_call: NA; cdr3_aa: ATAVLGGGGYT
v_call: TRBV7-9; j_call: TRBJ1-4; d_call: NA; cdr3_aa: ASSLASGAEKLF
v_call: TRBV4-1; j_call: TRBJ1-4; d_call: NA; cdr3_aa: ASSSVAGLKRYDEKLF
v_call: TRBV4-2; j_call: TRBJ2-5; d_call: TRBD2; cdr3_aa: ASSQSLRDYKETQY
v_call: TRBV5-1; j_call: TRBJ2-5; d_call: TRBD2; cdr3_aa: ASSLEGAGAHGETQY
v_call: TRBV6-2/TRBV6-3; j_call: TRBJ1-1; d_call: NA; cdr3_aa: ASSLWLYAEAF
v_call: TRBV18; j_call: TRBJ1-1; d_call: NA; cdr3_aa: ASSPPSVNTEAF
v_call: TRBV19; j_call: TRBJ1-6; d_call: NA; cdr3_aa: ASSETGSSYNSPLH
v_call: TRBV5-1; j_call: TRBJ2-7; d_call: TRBD2; cdr3_aa: ASSEGLALSYEQY
v_call: TRBV5-3; j_call: TRBJ2-1; d_call: TRBD2; cdr3_aa: ARSLGLAGFNEQF